The 11 T cell receptor beta chains presented below share a single source sample, sequenced in a study of T cell repertoires in cytomegalovirus infection. One entry per CDR3 protein results from TCRdb running MiXCR on the reads. The sample holds 830,000 or so distinct CDR3 sequences; about 33% are singletons and the top ten take about an eighth. No antigen has been assigned to these receptors. The sequencing used cultured CD8+ T cells from PBMCs, collected from culture after CMV antigen stimulation. These receptors were taken from a human donor in good health (CMV status not recorded). Some clones in this sample may be carry-over from other donors' samples.

The chain recombines TRBV27 with TRBJ2-7, with D possibly matching TRBD1 (5 bases). The CDR3 totals 18 residues. Germline values: CDR1 MNHEY, CDR2 SMNVEV (reference sequence). V gave up 0 bases and J gave up 7 bases, with 25 bases separating them. This CDR3 reads CASSLSARQPLGWVEQYF. DNA for the CDR3: TGTGCCAGCAGTTTATCCGCCCGACAGCCCCTAGGGTGGGTTGAGCAGTACTTC.

CDR3 amino acids: CASSPGVLGEQGGTEAFF. CDR3 nucleotide sequence: TGTGCCAGCAGCCCCGGGGTTTTAGGGGAACAGGGTGGCACTGAAGCTTTCTTT. The gene calls are TRBV7-9 and TRBJ1-1, with D perhaps matching TRBD1 (6 bases). V was shortened by 5 bases and J by 4 bases, with 26 bases between the two germline ends. This CDR3 has 18 amino acids. Per germline, CDR1 SEHNR and CDR2 FQNEAQ (reference sequence). Variable domain in full (rest from reference TRBV7-9 and TRBJ1-1): DTGVSQNPRHKITKRGQNVTFRCDPISEHNRLYWYRQTLGQGPEFLTYFQNEAQLEKSRLLSDRFSAERPKGSFSTLEIQRTEQGDSAMYLCASSPGVLGEQGGTEAFFGQGTRLTVV.

This clonotype was counted a few times. J is TRBJ2-5 and V is TRBV7-3; 15 positions agree with TRBD2. The length of the CDR3 is 18 residues. J was trimmed by 2 bases and V by 3 bases; bases with no gene match: 7. The germline V gene encodes CDR1 SGHTA and CDR2 FQGTGA. In DNA form, the CDR3 reads TGTGCCAGCAGCTTGGGGGGACTAGCGGGGGGTCCTCAAGAGACCCAGTACTTC. Amino acid sequence: CASSLGGLAGGPQETQYF.

This clonotype appeared a few times. The chain joins TRBV7-3 to TRBJ1-1, with D perhaps matching TRBD1 (5 bases). This CDR3 contains 13 residues. Germline V gene lookup returns CDR1 SGHTA and CDR2 FQGTGA. Trimming took off 6 bases at V and 6 bases at J, with 14 bases between the two ends. CDR3 sequence reads: CASRGETGPEAFF. In DNA, the CDR3 is TGTGCCAGCAGGGGGGAGACGGGTCCTGAAGCTTTCTTT.

This clonotype has only a few counts. The chain has TRBV11-3 and TRBJ2-1; 7 bases align to TRBD1. This CDR3 comprises 16 residues. CDR1 is SGHNT and CDR2 is YENEEA in the germline V gene. Germline trimming cut 0 bases from V and 4 bases from J; bases unmatched to any gene: 6. The CDR3 spells CASSLEGQALYNEQFF. The CDR3 nucleotides are TGTGCCAGCAGCTTAGAAGGACAGGCGCTTTACAATGAGCAGTTCTTC.

The chain carries TRBV11-2 and TRBJ2-7, with D hard to call. Germline CDR1 and CDR2: SGHAT and FQNNGV. This CDR3 has 12 residues. V was cut by 5 bases and J by 5 bases, with 10 bases left in between. In DNA, the CDR3 is TGTGCCAGCAGCCCTAACATCGACGAGCAGTACGTC. Its translation: CASSPNIDEQYV.

The chain couples TRBV24-1 to TRBJ1-2; D is undetermined. V was clipped by 6 bases and J by 4 bases, with 14 bases between them. CDR1 is KGHDR and CDR2 is SFDVKD in the germline V gene. The CDR3 totals 14 residues. CDR3 loop: CATSHRGEIYGYTF. CDR3 DNA: TGTGCCACCAGTCACCGCGGGGAGATCTATGGCTACACCTTC.

In regard to this clonotype: The junction differs from germline at one of its ends, possibly a read error. This rearrangement joins TRBV27 to TRBJ2-1; either TRBD1 or TRBD2 may fit D (6 bases each). From germline, CDR1 is MNHEY and CDR2 SMNVEV (reference sequence). The CDR3 is 13 residues long. CDR3: CASTPIGGPHWIF. The CDR3 DNA follows: TGTGCCAGCACCCCTATCGGGGGCCCCCACTGGATCTTC.

The rearrangement joins TRBV27 to TRBJ2-7; 10 bases match TRBD1. Trimming cost V 3 bases and J 5 bases; bases outside gene matches: 4. The CDR3 is 14 amino acids. CDR1 is MNHEY, CDR2 SMNVEV, per germline (reference sequence). This CDR3 is CASSFGTGAHEQYF. DNA for the CDR3: TGTGCCAGCAGTTTCGGGACAGGGGCACACGAGCAGTACTTC.

This clonotype came up many times. This rearrangement joins TRBV20-1 to TRBJ1-4, with 9 positions matching TRBD1. The trim removed 4 bases at V and 8 bases at J, leaving 11 bases unmatched. This CDR3 comprises 15 residues. Germline lookup yields CDR1 DFQATT and CDR2 SNEGSKA (reference sequence). The CDR3 loop reads CSATPRTGAYEKLFF. CDR3 bases: TGCAGTGCTACCCCAAGGACAGGGGCATACGAAAAACTGTTTTTT.

Only a few counts were recorded for this clonotype. Here the CDR3 DNA reads TGTGCCAGCAGCTTGGACGGACTTCCCTTTTGGCAGTACGTC. Amino acid sequence: CASSLDGLPFWQYV. The rearrangement links TRBV5-5 to TRBJ2-7, with D tentatively TRBD2 (5 bases). This CDR3 is built from 14 residues. The germline CDR1 and CDR2 sequences are SGHKS and YYEKEE (reference sequence). V gave up 0 bases and J gave up 9 bases, with 16 bases separating them.